This TCR beta chain originates from a study of T cell changes during pregnancy in multiple sclerosis. This CDR3 has 14 amino acids. CDR1 is SGHTS and CDR2 is YDEGEE in the germline V gene. The ends were cut back, 4 bases at V and 5 bases at J, with 14 bases in the middle. Here immunoSEQ multiplex PCR was the method, and the copy in TCRdb shows in-frame clones only, minus some. Seen here are 50,000 to 70,000 clones, almost 95% observed once, and the top ten hold around 0.85%. The V and J genes are TRBV5-8 and TRBJ2-3; perhaps TRBD2 as D (5 bases). This clonotype originated in a female donor with multiple sclerosis, enrolled in a pregnancy study. The specimen comprised peripheral blood, sampled in the first trimester of pregnancy. The CDR3 reads CASSLDPGEDTQYF. CDR3 in DNA: TGTGCCAGCAGCCTCGACCCCGGGGAAGATACGCAGTATTTT.